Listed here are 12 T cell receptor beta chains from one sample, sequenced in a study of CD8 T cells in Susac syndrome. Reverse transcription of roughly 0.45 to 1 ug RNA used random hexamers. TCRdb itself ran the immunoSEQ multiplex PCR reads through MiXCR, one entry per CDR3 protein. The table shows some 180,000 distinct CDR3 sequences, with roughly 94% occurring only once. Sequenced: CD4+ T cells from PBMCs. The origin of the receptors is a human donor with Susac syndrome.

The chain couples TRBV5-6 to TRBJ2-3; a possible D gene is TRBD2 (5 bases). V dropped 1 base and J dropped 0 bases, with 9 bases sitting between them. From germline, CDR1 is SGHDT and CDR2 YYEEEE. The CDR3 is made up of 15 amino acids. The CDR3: CASSLLRASTDTQYF. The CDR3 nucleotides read TGTGCCAGCAGCTTGCTGCGGGCGAGCACAGATACGCAGTATTTT.

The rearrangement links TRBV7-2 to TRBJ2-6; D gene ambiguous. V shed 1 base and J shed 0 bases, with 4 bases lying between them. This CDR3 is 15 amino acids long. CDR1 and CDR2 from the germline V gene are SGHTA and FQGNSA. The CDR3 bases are TGTGCCAGCAGCTTAGGCATCTCTGGGGCCAACGTCCTGACTTTC. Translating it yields CASSLGISGANVLTF. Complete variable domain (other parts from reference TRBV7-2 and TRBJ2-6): GAGVSQSPSNKVTEKGKDVELRCDPISGHTALYWYRQSLGQGLEFLIYFQGNSAPDKSGLPSDRFSAERTGGSVSTLTIQRTQQEDSAVYLCASSLGISGANVLTFGAGSRLTVL.

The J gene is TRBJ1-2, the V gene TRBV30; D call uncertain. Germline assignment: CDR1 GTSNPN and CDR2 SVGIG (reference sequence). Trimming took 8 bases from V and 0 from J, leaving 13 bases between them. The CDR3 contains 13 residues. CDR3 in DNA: TGTGCCGGGCCTCTTGGAGCTAACTATGGCTACACCTTC. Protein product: CAGPLGANYGYTF.

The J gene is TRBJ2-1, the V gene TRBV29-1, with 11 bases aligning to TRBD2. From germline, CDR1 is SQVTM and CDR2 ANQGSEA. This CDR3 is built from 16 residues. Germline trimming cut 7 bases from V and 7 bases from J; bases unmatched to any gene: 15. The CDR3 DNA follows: TGCAGCGGTTCCCTTCTAGCGGGAGGAGGGGCTAATGAGCAGTTCTTC. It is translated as CSGSLLAGGGANEQFF.

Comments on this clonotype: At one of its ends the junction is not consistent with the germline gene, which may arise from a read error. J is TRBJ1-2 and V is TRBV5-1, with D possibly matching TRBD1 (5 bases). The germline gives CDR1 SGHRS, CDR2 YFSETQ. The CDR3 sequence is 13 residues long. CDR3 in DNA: TGCGCCAGCAGCTTGGGACGGGACTCCCCTGGGTCCTTC. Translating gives CASSLGRDSPGSF.

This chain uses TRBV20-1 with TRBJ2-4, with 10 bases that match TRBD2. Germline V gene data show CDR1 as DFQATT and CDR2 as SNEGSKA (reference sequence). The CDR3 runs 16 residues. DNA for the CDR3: TGCAGCAGCAGTTGGGGTAGCGGGAGGGCCAAAAACATTCAGTACTTC. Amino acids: CSSSWGSGRAKNIQYF.

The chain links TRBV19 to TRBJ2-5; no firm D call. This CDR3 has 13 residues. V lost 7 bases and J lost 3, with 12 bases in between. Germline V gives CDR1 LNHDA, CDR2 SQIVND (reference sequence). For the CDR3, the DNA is TGTGCCAGTACTGACACGGTAGAAGAGACCCAGTACTTC. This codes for CASTDTVEETQYF.

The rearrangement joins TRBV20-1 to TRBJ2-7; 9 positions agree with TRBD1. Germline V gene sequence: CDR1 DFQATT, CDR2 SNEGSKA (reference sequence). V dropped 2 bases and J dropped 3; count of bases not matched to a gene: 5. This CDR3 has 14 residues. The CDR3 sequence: CSARPGQGFYEQYF. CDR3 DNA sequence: TGCAGTGCTAGACCGGGACAGGGCTTCTACGAGCAGTACTTC.

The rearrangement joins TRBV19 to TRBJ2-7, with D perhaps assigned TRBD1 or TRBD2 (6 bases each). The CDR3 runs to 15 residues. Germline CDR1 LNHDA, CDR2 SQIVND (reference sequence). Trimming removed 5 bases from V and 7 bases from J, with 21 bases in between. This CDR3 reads CASSSTGGIPREQYF. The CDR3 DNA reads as TGTGCCAGTAGTTCAACCGGGGGCATACCGCGGGAGCAGTACTTC.

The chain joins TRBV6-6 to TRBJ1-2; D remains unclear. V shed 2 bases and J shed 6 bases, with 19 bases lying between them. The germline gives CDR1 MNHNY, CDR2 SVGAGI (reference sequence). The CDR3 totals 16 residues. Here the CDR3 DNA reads TGTGCCAGCAGTTACATGGTTACCGTAGAGACTAATGGCTACACCTTC. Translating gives CASSYMVTVETNGYTF.

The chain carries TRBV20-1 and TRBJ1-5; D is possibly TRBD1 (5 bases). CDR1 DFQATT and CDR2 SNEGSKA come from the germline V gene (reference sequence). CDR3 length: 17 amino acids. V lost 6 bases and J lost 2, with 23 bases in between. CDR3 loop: CSAPLSGGPMGNQPQHF. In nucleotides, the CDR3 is TGCAGTGCGCCACTCTCCGGGGGACCAATGGGCAATCAGCCCCAGCATTTT.

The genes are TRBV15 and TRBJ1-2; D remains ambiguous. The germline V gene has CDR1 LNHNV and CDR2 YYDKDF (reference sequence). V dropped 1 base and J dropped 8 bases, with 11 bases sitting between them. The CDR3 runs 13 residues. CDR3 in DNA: TGTGCCACCAGCAGAGGCGACATGTACGGCTACACCTTC. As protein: CATSRGDMYGYTF.